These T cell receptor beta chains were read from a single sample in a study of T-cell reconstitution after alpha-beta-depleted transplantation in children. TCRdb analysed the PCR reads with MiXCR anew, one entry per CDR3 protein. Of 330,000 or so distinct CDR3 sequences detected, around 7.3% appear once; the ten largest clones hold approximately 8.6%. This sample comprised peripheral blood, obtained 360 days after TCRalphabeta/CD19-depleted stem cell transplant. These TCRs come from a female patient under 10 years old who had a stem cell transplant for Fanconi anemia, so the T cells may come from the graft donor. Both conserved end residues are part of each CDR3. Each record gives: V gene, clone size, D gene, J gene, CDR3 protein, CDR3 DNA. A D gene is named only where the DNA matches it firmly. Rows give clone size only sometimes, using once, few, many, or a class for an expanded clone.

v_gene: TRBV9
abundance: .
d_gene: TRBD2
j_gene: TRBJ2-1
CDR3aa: CASSVAGGPLNEQFF
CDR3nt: TGTGCCAGCAGCGTAGCGGGGGGTCCTCTCAATGAGCAGTTCTTC

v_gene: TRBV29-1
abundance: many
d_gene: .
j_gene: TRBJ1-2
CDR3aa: CSVGSSYGYTF
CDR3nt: TGCAGCGTTGGGAGTTCCTATGGCTACACCTTC

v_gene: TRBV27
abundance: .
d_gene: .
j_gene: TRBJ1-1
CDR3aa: CASSLTTSTEAFF
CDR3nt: TGTGCCAGCAGTTTGACTACGAGTACTGAAGCTTTCTTT

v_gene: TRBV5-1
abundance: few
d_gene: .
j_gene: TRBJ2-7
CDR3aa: CASSLHFPSVGYEQYF
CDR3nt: TGCGCCAGCAGCTTGCATTTCCCTAGCGTGGGCTACGAGCAGTACTTC

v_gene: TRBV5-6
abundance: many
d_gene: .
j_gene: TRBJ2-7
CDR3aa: CASSLSGGSIYEQYF
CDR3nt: TGTGCCAGCAGCTTGTCGGGTGGCTCTATTTACGAGCAGTACTTC

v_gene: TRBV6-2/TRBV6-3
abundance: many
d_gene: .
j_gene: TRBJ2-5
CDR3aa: CASSLLHGVGQETQYF
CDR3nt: TGTGCCAGCAGCCTACTCCATGGTGTCGGACAAGAGACCCAGTACTTC

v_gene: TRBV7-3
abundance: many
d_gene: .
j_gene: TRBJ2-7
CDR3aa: CASSDHEQYF
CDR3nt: TGTGCCAGCAGTGACCACGAGCAGTACTTC

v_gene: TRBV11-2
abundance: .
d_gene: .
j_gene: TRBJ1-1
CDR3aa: CASSLYIVRGGENTEAFF
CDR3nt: TGTGCCAGCAGCTTATATATTGTGAGGGGGGGCGAGAACACTGAAGCTTTCTTT

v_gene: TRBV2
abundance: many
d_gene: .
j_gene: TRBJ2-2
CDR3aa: CASSVEMLAGELFF
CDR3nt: TGTGCCAGCAGTGTAGAGATGTTGGCCGGGGAGCTGTTTTTT

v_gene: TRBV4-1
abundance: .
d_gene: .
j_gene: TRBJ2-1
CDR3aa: CASSLGGGGPYNEQFF
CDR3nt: TGCGCCAGCAGCCTGGGAGGGGGCGGCCCCTACAATGAGCAGTTCTTC

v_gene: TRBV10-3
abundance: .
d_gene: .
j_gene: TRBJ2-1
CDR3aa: CAIRGTPPSHNEQFF
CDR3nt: TGTGCCATCAGGGGGACTCCCCCGTCACACAATGAGCAGTTCTTC

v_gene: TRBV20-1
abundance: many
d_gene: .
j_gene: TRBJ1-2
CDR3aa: CSARETYGYGYTF
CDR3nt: TGCAGTGCTAGAGAGACATACGGATATGGCTACACCTTC

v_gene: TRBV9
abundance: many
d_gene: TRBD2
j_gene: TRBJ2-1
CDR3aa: CASSVEVSGGNNEQFF
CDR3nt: TGTGCCAGCAGCGTAGAAGTTAGCGGGGGAAACAATGAGCAGTTCTTC

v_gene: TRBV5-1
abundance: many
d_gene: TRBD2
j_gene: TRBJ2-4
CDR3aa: CASSWGTSGLAKNIQYF
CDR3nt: TGCGCCAGCAGCTGGGGGACTAGCGGTTTAGCCAAAAACATTCAGTACTTC

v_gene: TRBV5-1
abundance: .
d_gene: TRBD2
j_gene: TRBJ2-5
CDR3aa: CASSLSAPSGVETQYF
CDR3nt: TGCGCCAGCAGCTTGAGCGCGCCTAGCGGGGTGGAGACCCAGTACTTC

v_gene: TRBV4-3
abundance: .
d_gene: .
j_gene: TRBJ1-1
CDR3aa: CASGLRRNTEAFF
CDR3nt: TGCGCCAGCGGTCTGAGACGGAACACTGAAGCTTTCTTT

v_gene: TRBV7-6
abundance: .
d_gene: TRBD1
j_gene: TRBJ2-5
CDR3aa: CASSLVEGAQVGETQYF
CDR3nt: TGTGCCAGCAGCTTAGTAGAGGGGGCGCAAGTGGGAGAGACCCAGTACTTC

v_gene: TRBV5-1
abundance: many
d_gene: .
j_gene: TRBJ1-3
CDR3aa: CASVSSGNTIYF
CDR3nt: TGCGCCAGTGTTAGCTCTGGAAACACCATATATTTT

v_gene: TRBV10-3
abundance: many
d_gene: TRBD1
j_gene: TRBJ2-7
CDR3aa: CAISELRQGHSYEQYF
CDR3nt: TGTGCCATCAGTGAGCTGAGACAGGGTCACTCCTACGAGCAGTACTTC

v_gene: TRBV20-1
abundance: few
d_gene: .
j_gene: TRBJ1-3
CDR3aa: CSARVGGSGNTIYF
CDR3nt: TGCAGTGCTAGAGTGGGGGGAAGTGGAAACACCATATATTTT

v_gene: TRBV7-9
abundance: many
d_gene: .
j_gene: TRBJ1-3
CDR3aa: CASSLGEQFGNTIYF
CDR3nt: TGTGCCAGCAGCTTAGGTGAACAGTTCGGAAACACCATATATTTT

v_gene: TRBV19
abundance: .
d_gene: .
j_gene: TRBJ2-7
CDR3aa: CASKDSRGSYEQYF
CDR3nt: TGTGCCAGTAAAGACAGCCGGGGTTCCTACGAGCAGTACTTC

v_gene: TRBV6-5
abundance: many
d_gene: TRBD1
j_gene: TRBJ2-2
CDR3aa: CASSYRTGRAGELFF
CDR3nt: TGTGCCAGCAGTTACCGGACAGGGAGAGCTGGGGAGCTGTTTTTT

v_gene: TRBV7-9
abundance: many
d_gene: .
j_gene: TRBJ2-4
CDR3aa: CASSFGPRLAKNIQYF
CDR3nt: TGTGCCAGCAGCTTCGGACCGAGATTAGCCAAAAACATTCAGTACTTC

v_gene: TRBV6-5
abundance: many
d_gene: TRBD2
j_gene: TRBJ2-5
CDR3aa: CASSLPGLGQETQYF
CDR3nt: TGTGCCAGCAGTCTTCCGGGACTAGGTCAAGAGACCCAGTACTTC

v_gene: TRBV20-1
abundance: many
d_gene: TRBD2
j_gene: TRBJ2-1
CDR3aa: CSASLAGDEQFF
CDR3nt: TGCAGTGCTAGCCTAGCGGGGGATGAGCAGTTCTTC

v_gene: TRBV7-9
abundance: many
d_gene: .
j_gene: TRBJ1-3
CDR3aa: CASSSPLPKTATIYF
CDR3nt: TGTGCCAGCAGCTCCCCCTTACCGAAGACGGCCACCATATATTTT

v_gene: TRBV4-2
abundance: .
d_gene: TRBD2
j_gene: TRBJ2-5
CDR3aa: CASSQDSSGGRPVGTQYF
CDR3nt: TGTGCCAGCAGCCAAGATAGTTCAGGCGGGAGGCCCGTAGGGACCCAGTACTTC

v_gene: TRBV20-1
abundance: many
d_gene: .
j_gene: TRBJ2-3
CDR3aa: CSARSSALASTQYF
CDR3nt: TGCAGTGCTAGAAGTTCGGCGCTGGCGAGTACGCAGTATTTT

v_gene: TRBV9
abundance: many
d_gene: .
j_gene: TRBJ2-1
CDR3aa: CASSEGPYNEQFF
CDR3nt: TGTGCCAGCAGCGAAGGACCCTACAATGAGCAGTTCTTC

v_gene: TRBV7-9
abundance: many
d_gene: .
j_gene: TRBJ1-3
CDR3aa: CASSLGTSGNTIYF
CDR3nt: TGTGCCAGCAGCTTAGGTACCTCTGGAAACACCATATATTTT

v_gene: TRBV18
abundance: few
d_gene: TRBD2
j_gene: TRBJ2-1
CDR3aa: CASSRVSGGNEQFF
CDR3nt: TGTGCCAGCTCACGGGTTAGCGGGGGCAATGAGCAGTTCTTC

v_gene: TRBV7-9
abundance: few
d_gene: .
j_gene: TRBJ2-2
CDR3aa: CASSLEGQARPTGELFF
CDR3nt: TGTGCCAGCAGCTTAGAGGGTCAAGCCCGACCCACCGGGGAGCTGTTTTTT

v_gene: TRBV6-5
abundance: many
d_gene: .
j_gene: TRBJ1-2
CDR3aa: CASSYRGHGYTF
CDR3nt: TGTGCCAGCAGTTACAGGGGACATGGCTACACCTTC

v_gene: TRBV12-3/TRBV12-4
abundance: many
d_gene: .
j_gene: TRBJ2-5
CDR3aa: CASSFATGTRRGETQYF
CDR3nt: TGTGCCAGCAGTTTCGCGACAGGGACTCGTCGGGGGGAGACCCAGTACTTC

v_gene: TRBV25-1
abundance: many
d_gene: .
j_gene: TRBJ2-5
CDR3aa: CASSRLESETQYF
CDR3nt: TGTGCCAGCAGTCGACTAGAATCAGAGACCCAGTACTTC

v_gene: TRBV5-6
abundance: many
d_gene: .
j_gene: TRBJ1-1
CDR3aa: CASSLLNGGTEAFF
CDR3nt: TGTGCCAGCAGCTTGCTTAACGGGGGCACTGAAGCTTTCTTT

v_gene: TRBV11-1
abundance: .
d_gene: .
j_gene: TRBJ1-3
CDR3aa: CASSLAAPGRRSGNTIYF
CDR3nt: TGTGCCAGCAGCTTAGCGGCCCCTGGCAGACGCTCTGGAAACACCATATATTTT

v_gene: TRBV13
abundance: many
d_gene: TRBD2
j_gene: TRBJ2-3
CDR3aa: CASSLRLAVGGDTQYF
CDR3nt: TGTGCCAGCAGCTTAAGGCTAGCGGTAGGTGGAGATACGCAGTATTTT

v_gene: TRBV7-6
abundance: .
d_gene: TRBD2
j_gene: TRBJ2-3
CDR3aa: CASSWTSGGPDTQYF
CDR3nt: TGTGCCAGCAGTTGGACTAGCGGGGGGCCAGATACGCAGTATTTT

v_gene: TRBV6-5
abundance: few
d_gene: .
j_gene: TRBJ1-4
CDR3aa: CASSYSLGTAATNEKLFF
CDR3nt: TGTGCCAGCAGTTACTCTTTGGGGACCGCCGCAACTAATGAAAAACTGTTTTTT

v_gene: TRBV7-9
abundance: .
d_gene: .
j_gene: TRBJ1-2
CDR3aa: CASSLMETYGYTF
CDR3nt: TGTGCCAGCAGCTTAATGGAGACCTATGGCTACACCTTC

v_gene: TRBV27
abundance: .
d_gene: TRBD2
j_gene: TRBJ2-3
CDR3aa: CASSVLAGADTQYF
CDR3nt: TGTGCCAGCAGTGTCCTAGCGGGGGCAGATACGCAGTATTTT

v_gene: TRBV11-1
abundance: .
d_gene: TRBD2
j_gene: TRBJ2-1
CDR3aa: CASSSPGLAGDPRFYEQFF
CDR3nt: TGTGCCAGCAGCTCCCCGGGACTAGCGGGGGACCCTCGATTTTATGAGCAGTTCTTC

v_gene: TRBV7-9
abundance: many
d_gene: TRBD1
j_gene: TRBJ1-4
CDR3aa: CASSPRTGRVNEKLFF
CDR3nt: TGTGCCAGCAGCCCCAGGACAGGGAGGGTTAATGAAAAACTGTTTTTT